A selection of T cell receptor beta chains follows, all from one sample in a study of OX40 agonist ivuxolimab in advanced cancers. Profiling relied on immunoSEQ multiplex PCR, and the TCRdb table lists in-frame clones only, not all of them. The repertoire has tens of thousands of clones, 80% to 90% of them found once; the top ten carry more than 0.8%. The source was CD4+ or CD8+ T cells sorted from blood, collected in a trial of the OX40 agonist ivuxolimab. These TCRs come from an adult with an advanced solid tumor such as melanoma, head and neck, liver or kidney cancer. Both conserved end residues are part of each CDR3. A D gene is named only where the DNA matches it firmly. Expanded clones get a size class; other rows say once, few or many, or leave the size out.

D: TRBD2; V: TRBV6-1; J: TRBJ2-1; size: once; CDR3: CASSEGGLGSGVYNEQFF; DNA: TGTGCCAGCAGTGAAGGGGGGTTAGGTAGCGGGGTCTACAATGAGCAGTTCTTC
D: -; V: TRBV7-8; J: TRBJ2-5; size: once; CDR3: CASSPGRAPRGETQYF; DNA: TGTGCCAGCAGTCCGGGGCGGGCCCCCCGTGGGGAGACCCAGTACTTC
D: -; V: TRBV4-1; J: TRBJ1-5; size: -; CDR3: CASSQAVYLVNQPQHF; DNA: TGCGCCAGCAGCCAGGCGGTATACCTCGTCAATCAGCCCCAGCATTTT
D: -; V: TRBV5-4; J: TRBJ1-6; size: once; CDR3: CASSFRPAGSPLHF; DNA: TGTGCCAGCAGCTTTCGTCCAGCCGGGTCACCCCTCCACTTT
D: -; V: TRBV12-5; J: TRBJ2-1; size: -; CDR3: CASGFKDTGTSEQFF; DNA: TGTGCTAGTGGTTTTAAGGACACAGGTACGAGTGAGCAGTTCTTC
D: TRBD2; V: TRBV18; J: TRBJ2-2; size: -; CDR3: CASSPRLAGGTNTGELFF; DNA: TGTGCCAGCTCGCCGAGACTAGCGGGGGGGACGAACACCGGGGAGCTGTTTTTT
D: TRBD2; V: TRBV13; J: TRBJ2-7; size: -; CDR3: CASSYGTSGQVKQYF; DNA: TGTGCCAGCAGCTATGGGACTAGCGGTCAGGTAAAGCAGTACTTC
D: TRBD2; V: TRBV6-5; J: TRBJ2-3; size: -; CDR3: CASRTSGTDTQYF; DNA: TGTGCCAGCAGGACTAGCGGCACAGATACGCAGTATTTT
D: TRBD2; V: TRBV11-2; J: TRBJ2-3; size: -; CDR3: CASSSLLAVGGDTQYF; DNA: TGTGCCAGCAGCTCCTTACTAGCGGTGGGGGGAGATACGCAGTATTTT
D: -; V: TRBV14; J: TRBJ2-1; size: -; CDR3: CASSQRGASYNEQFF; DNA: TGTGCCAGCAGCCAGAGGGGAGCCTCCTACAATGAGCAGTTCTTC
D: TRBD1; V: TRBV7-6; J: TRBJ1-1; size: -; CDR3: CASSFEQGTEAFF; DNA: TGTGCCAGCAGCTTCGAACAGGGGACTGAAGCTTTCTTT
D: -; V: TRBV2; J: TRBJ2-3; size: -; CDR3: CAGSGPFTDTQYF; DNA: TGTGCCGGGAGCGGGCCCTTTACAGATACGCAGTATTTT
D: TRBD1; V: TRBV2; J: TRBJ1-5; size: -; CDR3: CASSRGQAGNQPQHF; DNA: TGTGCCAGCAGTCGTGGACAGGCGGGCAATCAGCCCCAGCATTTT
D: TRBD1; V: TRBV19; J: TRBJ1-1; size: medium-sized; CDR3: CASTALGTGKNTEAFF; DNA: TGTGCCAGTACCGCCCTGGGGACAGGGAAGAACACTGAAGCTTTCTTT
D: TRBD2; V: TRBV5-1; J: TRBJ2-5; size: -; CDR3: CASRPGGGSTETQYF; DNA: TGCGCCAGCAGACCCGGGGGGGGGTCTACAGAGACCCAGTACTTC
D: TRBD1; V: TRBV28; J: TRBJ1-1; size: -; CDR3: CASSFVPGGNTEAFF; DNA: TGTGCCAGCAGTTTCGTCCCAGGGGGAAACACTGAAGCTTTCTTT
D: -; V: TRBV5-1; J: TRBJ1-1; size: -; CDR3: CASSFGGAEYTEAFF; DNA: TGCGCCAGCAGCTTTGGGGGCGCGGAGTACACTGAAGCTTTCTTT
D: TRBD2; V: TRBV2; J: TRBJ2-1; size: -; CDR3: CASSSRGIYNEQFF; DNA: TGTGCCAGCAGTTCGCGGGGGATTTACAATGAGCAGTTCTTC
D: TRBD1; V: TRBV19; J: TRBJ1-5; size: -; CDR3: CASNNRDRAASISNQPQHF; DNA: TGTGCCAGTAACAACCGGGACAGGGCAGCCAGTATTAGCAATCAGCCCCAGCATTTT
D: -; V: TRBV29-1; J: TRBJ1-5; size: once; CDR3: CSVEVGSALRGIGNQPQHF; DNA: TGCAGCGTTGAAGTTGGTTCCGCCCTGAGGGGAATTGGCAATCAGCCCCAGCATTTT
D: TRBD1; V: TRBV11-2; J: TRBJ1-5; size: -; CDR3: CASSPGTASNQPQHF; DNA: TGTGCCAGCAGCCCCGGGACAGCTAGCAATCAGCCCCAGCATTTT
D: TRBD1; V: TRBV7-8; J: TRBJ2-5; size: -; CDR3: CASSLLDRGQTQYF; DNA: TGTGCCAGCAGCTTACTGGACAGGGGTCAGACCCAGTACTTC
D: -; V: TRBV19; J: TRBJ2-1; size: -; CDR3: CASSRVSSYNEQFF; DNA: TGTGCCAGTAGCCGGGTGAGCTCCTACAATGAGCAGTTCTTC
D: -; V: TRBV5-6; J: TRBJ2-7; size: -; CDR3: CASSTGVEQYF; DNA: TGTGCCAGCAGCACGGGGGTGGAGCAGTACTTC
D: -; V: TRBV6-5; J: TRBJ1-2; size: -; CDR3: CASSLTSSREGYTF; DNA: TGTGCCAGCAGTTTAACCTCCTCCAGGGAAGGCTACACCTTC
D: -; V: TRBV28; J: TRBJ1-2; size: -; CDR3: CASSLAMGRFFYGYTF; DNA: TGTGCCAGCAGTTTAGCGATGGGTAGATTTTTTTATGGCTACACCTTC
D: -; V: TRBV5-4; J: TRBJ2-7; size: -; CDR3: CASSYFGRNYEQYF; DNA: TGTGCCAGCAGCTACTTCGGACGGAACTACGAGCAGTACTTC
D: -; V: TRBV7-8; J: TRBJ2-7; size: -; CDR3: CASSTGRIFAYEQYF; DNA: TGTGCCAGCAGCACCGGACGGATCTTTGCGTACGAGCAGTACTTC
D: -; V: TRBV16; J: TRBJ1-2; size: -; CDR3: CASSQNTRYGYTF; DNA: TGTGCCAGCAGCCAAAACACTCGGTATGGCTACACCTTC
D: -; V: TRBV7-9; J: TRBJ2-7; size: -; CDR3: CASSRVEGGSEQYF; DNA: TGTGCCAGCAGCCGCGTAGAGGGGGGCAGCGAGCAGTACTTC
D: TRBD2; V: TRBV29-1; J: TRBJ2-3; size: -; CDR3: CSCGPGGWNTQYF; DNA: TGCAGCTGCGGTCCGGGGGGTTGGAATACGCAGTATTTT
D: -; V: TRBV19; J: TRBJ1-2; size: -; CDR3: CASSIGAGDYGYTF; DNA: TGTGCCAGTAGTATAGGCGCGGGAGACTATGGCTACACCTTC
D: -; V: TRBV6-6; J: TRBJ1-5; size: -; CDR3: CASSYAQNQPQHF; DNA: TGTGCCAGCAGTTACGCTCAGAATCAGCCCCAGCATTTT
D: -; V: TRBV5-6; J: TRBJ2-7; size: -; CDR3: CASTRSGGNSYEQYF; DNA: TGTGCCAGCACCCGTTCTGGGGGAAACTCCTACGAGCAGTACTTC
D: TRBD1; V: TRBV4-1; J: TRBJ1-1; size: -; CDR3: CASSYTGGMNTEAFF; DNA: TGCGCCAGCAGCTATACAGGGGGCATGAACACTGAAGCTTTCTTT
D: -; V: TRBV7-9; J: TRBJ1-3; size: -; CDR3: CASSLELSAGFGGNTIYF; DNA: TGTGCCAGCAGCTTAGAGTTGTCGGCAGGGTTCGGTGGAAACACCATATATTTT
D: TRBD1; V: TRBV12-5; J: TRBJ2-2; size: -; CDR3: CATRQGITGELFF; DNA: TGTGCTACCCGACAGGGAATCACCGGGGAGCTGTTTTTT
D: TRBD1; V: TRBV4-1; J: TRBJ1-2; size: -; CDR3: CASSQGGRGLLTVGYTF; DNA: TGCGCCAGCAGCCAAGGGGGCAGGGGGCTACTAACGGTTGGCTACACCTTC
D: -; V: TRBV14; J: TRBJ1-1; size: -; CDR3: CASSQEGSTEAFF; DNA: TGTGCCAGCAGCCAGGAGGGGAGCACTGAAGCTTTCTTT
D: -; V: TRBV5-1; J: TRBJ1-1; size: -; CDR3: CASSLGTLGLQNTEAFF; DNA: TGCGCCAGCAGCTTGGGGACCCTAGGACTGCAGAACACTGAAGCTTTCTTT
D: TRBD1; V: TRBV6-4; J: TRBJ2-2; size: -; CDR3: CASAQQGATGELFF; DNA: TGTGCCAGCGCTCAACAGGGGGCAACCGGGGAGCTGTTTTTT
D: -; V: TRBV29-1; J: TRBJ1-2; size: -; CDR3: CSVDPEETFNGYTF; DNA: TGCAGCGTTGACCCCGAAGAGACTTTCAATGGCTACACCTTC
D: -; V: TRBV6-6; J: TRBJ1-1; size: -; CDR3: CASSLQGTTEAFF; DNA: TGTGCCAGCAGTTTACAGGGTACCACTGAAGCTTTCTTT
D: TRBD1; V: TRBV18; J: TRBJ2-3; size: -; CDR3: CASSPGQVWSDTQYF; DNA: TGTGCCAGCTCCCCCGGACAGGTTTGGTCGGATACGCAGTATTTT
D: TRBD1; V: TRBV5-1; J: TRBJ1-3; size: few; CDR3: CASRVTGPGNTIYF; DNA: TGCGCCAGCAGAGTGACAGGGCCTGGAAACACCATATATTTT